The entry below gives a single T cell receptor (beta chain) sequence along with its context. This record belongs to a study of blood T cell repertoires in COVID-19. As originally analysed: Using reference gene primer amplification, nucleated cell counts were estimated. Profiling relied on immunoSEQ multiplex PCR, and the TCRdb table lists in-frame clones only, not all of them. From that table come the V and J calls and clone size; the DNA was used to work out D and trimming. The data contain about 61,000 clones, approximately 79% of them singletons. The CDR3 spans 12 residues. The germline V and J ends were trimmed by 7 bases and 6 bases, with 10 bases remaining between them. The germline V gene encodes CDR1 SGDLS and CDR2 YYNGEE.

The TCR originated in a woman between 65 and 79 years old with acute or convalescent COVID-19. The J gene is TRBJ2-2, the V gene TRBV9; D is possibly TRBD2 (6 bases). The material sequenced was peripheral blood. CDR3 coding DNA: TGTGCCAGCGCGGGGAAGGCCGGGGAGCTGTTTTTT. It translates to CASAGKAGELFF.